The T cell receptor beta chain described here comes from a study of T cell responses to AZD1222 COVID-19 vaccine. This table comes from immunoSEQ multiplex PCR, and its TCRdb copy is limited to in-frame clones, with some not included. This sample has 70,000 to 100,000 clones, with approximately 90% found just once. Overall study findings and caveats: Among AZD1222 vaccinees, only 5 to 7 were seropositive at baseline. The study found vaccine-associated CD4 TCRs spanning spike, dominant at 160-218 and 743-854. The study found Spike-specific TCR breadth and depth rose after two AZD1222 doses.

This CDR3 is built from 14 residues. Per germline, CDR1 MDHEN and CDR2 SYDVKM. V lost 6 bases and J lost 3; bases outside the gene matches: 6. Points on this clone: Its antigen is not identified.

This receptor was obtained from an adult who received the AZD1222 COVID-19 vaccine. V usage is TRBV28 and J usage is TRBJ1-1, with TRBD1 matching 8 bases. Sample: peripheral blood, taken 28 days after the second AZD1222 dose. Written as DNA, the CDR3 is TGTGCCAGCAGGACGGGACAGGTCGACACTGAAGCTTTCTTT. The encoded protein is CASRTGQVDTEAFF.